This T cell receptor beta chain was profiled in a study of CD8+CD57+ T cells in acquired aplastic anemia. Whole-study findings and limits: The same twenty-nine CD8+ CDR3 sequences occurred in patients and in controls.

Germline V gives CDR1 SEHNR, CDR2 FQNEAQ (reference sequence). The CDR3 sequence is 14 residues long. Genomic DNA templated the TCR beta VDJ and CDR3 profiling. TCRdb itself ran the reads through MiXCR, one entry per CDR3 protein. This table has around 180,000 distinct CDR3 sequences, just under 65% appearing once. With respect to this clonotype: The target antigen is unknown. A read error is possible here, since a much larger clone lies one base away.

This clonotype was obtained from a human donor in good health. V is TRBV7-9 and J is TRBJ2-3; no clear D gene. Sequenced sample: sorted CD4+, CD8+, or CD8+CD57+ T cells (not recorded which) from PBMCs. This CDR3 is CASSPLLGTDAQYF. CDR3 DNA sequence: TGTGCCAGCAGCCCCCTTTTAGGCACAGATGCGCAGTATTTT.